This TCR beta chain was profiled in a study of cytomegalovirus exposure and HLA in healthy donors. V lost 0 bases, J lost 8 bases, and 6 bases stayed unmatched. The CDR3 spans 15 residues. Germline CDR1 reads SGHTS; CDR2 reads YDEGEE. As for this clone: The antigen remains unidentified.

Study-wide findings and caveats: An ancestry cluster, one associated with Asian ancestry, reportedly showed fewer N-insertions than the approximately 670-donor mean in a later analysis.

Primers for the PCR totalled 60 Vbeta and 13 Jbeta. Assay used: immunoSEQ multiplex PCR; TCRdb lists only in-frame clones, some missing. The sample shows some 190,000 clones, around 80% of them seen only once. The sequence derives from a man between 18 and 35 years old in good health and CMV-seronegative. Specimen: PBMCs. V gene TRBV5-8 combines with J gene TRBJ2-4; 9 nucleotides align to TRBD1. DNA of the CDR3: TGTGCCAGCAGCTTGGATCCGGGACAGGGAGACATTCAGTACTTC. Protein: CASSLDPGQGDIQYF.